The sequence of this TCR beta chain was determined in a study of radiotherapy plus CTLA-4 blockade in lung cancer. Study outcomes and limitations: In blood, TCR clones derived from the tumor expanded after radiotherapy plus ipilimumab.

There are 13 residues in the CDR3. Looked up from germline, CDR1 is SGHRS and CDR2 is YFSETQ. Trimming removed 0 bases from V and 6 bases from J; junction bases left unmatched: 2. With ipilimumab providing CTLA-4 blockade, focal radiation was administered to patients who had chemo-refractory metastatic non-small-cell lung cancer. TCRdb's copy holds only in-frame clones and misses some; the assay was immunoSEQ multiplex PCR. The data show roughly 50,000 clones, with roughly 90% seen just once and almost 8% held by the top ten. This clone appeared a few times. Its antigen is unidentified. The same CDR3 arises from other DNA sequences in this sample as well.

The TCR originated in a human donor with non-small cell lung cancer whose response to radiotherapy plus ipilimumab could not be evaluated. Sequencing used peripheral blood, obtained from a patient treated with radiotherapy plus ipilimumab. The gene calls are TRBV5-1 and TRBJ1-2; 7 bases fit TRBD1. The CDR3 here is CASSLGQGDGYTF. CDR3 nucleotide sequence: TGCGCCAGCAGCTTGGGGCAGGGGGATGGCTACACCTTC. Filled out from reference TRBV5-1 and TRBJ1-2, the complete variable domain reads KAGVTQTPRYLIKTRGQQVTLSCSPISGHRSVSWYQQTPGQGLQFLFEYFSETQRNKGNFPGRFSGRQFSNSRSEMNVSTLELGDSALYLCASSLGQGDGYTFGSGTRLTVV.